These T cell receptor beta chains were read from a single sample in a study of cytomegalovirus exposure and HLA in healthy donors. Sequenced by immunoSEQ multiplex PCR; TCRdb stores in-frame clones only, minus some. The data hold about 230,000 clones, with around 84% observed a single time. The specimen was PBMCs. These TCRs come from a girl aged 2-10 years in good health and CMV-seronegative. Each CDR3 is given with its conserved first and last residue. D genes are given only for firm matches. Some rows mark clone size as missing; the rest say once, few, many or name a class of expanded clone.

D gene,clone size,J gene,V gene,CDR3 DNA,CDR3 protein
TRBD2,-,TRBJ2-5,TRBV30,TGTGCCTGGAGTGTAGGTAGCGGGGGAGGTCGGACCCAGTACTTC,CAWSVGSGGGRTQYF
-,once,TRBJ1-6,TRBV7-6,TGTGCCAGCAGCTTAGGGGAGGGCCCGTCAGGTTCACCCCTCCACTTT,CASSLGEGPSGSPLHF
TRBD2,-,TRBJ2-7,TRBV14,TGTGCCAGTTCTAGCGGATCCTACGAGCAGTACTTC,CASSSGSYEQYF
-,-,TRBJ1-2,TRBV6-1,TGTGCCAGCAGACAGGGAACTGCTAACTATGGCTACACCTTC,CASRQGTANYGYTF
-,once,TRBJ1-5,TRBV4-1,TGCGCCAGCAGCCAAGCCTTCGGGGATCAGCCCCAGCATTTT,CASSQAFGDQPQHF
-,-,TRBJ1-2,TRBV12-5,TGTGCTAGTGGTTTACCCGGACAGACACAAACCCGCTATGGCTACACCTTC,CASGLPGQTQTRYGYTF
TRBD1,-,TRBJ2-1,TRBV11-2,TGTGCCAGCAGCTTCAGGGGGCCTTTTGGGAATGAGCAGTTCTTC,CASSFRGPFGNEQFF
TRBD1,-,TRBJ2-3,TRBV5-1,TGCGCCAGCAGAGGGCATGGGACAGTCGGAGCAGATACGCAGTATTTT,CASRGHGTVGADTQYF
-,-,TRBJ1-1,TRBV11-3,TGTGCCAGCAGCTTAGGCCTAAAGACTGAAGCTTTCTTT,CASSLGLKTEAFF
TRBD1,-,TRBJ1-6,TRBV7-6,TGTGCCAGCAGCTTGGGACAGGGTGGAAATTCACCCCTCCACTTT,CASSLGQGGNSPLHF
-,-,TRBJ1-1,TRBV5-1,TGCGCCAGCAGCTTGAATGGGAGGGGGGACACTGAAGCTTTCTTT,CASSLNGRGDTEAFF
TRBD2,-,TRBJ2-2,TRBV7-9,TGTGCCAGCAGCCGGGGACTAGAGGCCGGGGAGCTGTTTTTT,CASSRGLEAGELFF
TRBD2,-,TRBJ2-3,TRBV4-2,TGTGCCAGCAGCCAAGATATGGCGGGGGGGCACACAGATACGCAGTATTTT,CASSQDMAGGHTDTQYF
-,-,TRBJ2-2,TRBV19,TGTGCCACCTCACCTTGGACTCGGAACACCGGGGAGCTGTTTTTT,CATSPWTRNTGELFF
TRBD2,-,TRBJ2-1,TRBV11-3,TGTGCCAGCAGCCAAACTAGCGGGGGGGCCTATGAGCAGTTCTTC,CASSQTSGGAYEQFF
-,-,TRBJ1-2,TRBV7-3,TGTGCCAGCAGCTTAGATCCTACGTACTATGGCTACACCTTC,CASSLDPTYYGYTF
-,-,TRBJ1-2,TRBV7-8,TGTGCCAGCAGCTTAAGACAGGAGTCCGTTAATGGCTACACCTTC,CASSLRQESVNGYTF
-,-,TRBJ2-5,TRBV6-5,TGTGCCAGCAAGGTTGGCAGGCAAGAGACCCAGTACTTC,CASKVGRQETQYF
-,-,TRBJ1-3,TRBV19,TGTGCCAGTACCGAGCGCAGGGTGGTGAATGGAAACACCATATATTTT,CASTERRVVNGNTIYF
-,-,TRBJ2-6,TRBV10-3,TGTGCCATCAGTGAGAGCAGGGTCAGTGGGGCCAACGTCCTGACTTTC,CAISESRVSGANVLTF
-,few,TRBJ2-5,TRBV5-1,TGCGCCAGCAGACCCGATATAGCCCAGTACTTC,CASRPDIAQYF
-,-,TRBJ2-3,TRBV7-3,TGTGCCAGCAGCGGACCACAGGGCGCAGATACGCAGTATTTT,CASSGPQGADTQYF
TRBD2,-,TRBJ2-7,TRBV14,TGTGCCAGCAGCCAACTAGCGGGAGGCCCCTACGAGCAGTACTTC,CASSQLAGGPYEQYF
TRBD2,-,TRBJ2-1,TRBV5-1,TGCGCCAGCAGCTTGGAAGCGGGAGCCTACAATGAGCAGTTCTTC,CASSLEAGAYNEQFF
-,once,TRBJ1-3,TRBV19,TGTGCGAGTAGCGAACCTAGCTCTGGAAACACCATATATTTT,CASSEPSSGNTIYF
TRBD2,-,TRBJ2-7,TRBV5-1,TGCGCCAGCAGCTTGGCCAGCGGGAGTTACGAGCAGTACTTC,CASSLASGSYEQYF
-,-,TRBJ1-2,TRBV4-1,TGCGCCAGCAGCCAAGAGGCGACAGTTCCCTATGGCTACACCTTC,CASSQEATVPYGYTF
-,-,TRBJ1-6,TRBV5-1,TGCGCCAGCAGCGTAAATATACAGGGCACCAATTCACCCCTCCACTTT,CASSVNIQGTNSPLHF
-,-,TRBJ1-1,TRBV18,TGTGCCAGCTCCGACAGCCCGAACACTGAAGCTTTCTTT,CASSDSPNTEAFF
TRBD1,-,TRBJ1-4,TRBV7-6,TGTGCCAGCAGCTCCGGGACAGGGTTAGGCGAAAAACTGTTTTTT,CASSSGTGLGEKLFF
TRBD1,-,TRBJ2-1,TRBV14,TGTGCCAGCAGCCAATTCCGGGACAGGGAGTTTATTGAGCAGTTCTTC,CASSQFRDREFIEQFF
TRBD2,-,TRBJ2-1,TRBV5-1,TGCGCCAGCAGCTTGACTAGCGGAATCTACAATGAGCAGTTCTTC,CASSLTSGIYNEQFF
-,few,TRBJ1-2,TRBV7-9,TGTTCCAGCAGCCCTGACAGGTTCGGCTATGGCTACACCTTC,CSSSPDRFGYGYTF
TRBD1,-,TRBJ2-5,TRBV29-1,TGCAGCGCCAAGGACAGGGGGCGGCAAGAGACCCAGTACTTC,CSAKDRGRQETQYF
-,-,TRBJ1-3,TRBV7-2,TGTGCCAGCAGCCCACGAGGAAGGGGGTCGTCTGGAAACACCATATATTTT,CASSPRGRGSSGNTIYF
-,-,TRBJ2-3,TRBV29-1,TGCAGCGTGGAAGCCCAATGGAGGGCAGATACGCAGTATTTT,CSVEAQWRADTQYF
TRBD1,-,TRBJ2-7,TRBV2,TGTGCCAGTGGGGGCGGGGACAGGGAATCCCACTCCTACGAGCAGTACTTC,CASGGGDRESHSYEQYF
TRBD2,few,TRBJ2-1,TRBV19,TGTGCCAGTAGTATCGGGGCCCCTTGGGAGGGGAGTGAGCAGTTCTTC,CASSIGAPWEGSEQFF
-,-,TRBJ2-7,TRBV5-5,TGTGCCAGCAGCTTGGACACCTACGAGCAGTACTTC,CASSLDTYEQYF
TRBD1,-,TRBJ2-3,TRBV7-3,TGTGCCAGCAGCCAAGGGACAGGGGGGGCAGATACGCAGTATTTT,CASSQGTGGADTQYF
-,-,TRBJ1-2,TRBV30,TGTGCCTGGACAGGTCTCAGCTATGGCTACACCTTC,CAWTGLSYGYTF
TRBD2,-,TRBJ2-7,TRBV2,TGTGCCAGCAGTGAAATAGGGTCTAGCGGGGGACCATCCTACGAGCAGTACTTC,CASSEIGSSGGPSYEQYF
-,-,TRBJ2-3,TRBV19,TGTGCCAGTACGGAGGGTGCCACAGATACGCAGTATTTT,CASTEGATDTQYF
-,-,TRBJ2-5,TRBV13,TGTGCCAGCAGCTCCCGGACACAAGTACAAGAGACCCAGTACTTC,CASSSRTQVQETQYF
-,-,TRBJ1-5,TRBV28,TGTGCCAGCAGTAACGACAGGTTTTTTCAGCCCCAGCATTTT,CASSNDRFFQPQHF
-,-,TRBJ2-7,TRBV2,TGTGCCAGCAGTGAATCCCTCTTCCCCTACGAGCAGTACTTC,CASSESLFPYEQYF
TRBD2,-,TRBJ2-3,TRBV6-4,TGTGCCAGCAGTGCTAGCGGGGGGTCCACAGATACGCAGTATTTT,CASSASGGSTDTQYF
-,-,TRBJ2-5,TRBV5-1,TGCGCCAGCAGCTCGACACAAGAGACCCAGTACTTC,CASSSTQETQYF
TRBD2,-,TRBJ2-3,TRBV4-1,TGCGCCAGCAGCCATACACTAGCGGGGGGGGGCACAGATACGCAGTATTTT,CASSHTLAGGGTDTQYF
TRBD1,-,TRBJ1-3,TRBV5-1,TGCGCCAGCAGCTCCTCAGGGGGCTCTCCTGGAAACACCATATATTTT,CASSSSGGSPGNTIYF
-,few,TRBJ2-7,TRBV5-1,TGCGCCAGCAGCTTGGTTGCGGGTTCCTACGAGCAGTACTTC,CASSLVAGSYEQYF
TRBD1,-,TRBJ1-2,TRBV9,TGTGCCAGCAGCGTAGGAACAGGGGGCTATGGCTACACCTTC,CASSVGTGGYGYTF
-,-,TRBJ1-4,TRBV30,TGTGCCTGGCCCCAGGGGCACCCGTGTGAAAAACTGTTTTTT,CAWPQGHPCEKLFF
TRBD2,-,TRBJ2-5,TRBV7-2,TGTGCCAGCAGCAAGGGACTAGGGGGACAAGAGACCCAGTACTTC,CASSKGLGGQETQYF
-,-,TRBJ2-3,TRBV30,TGTGCCTGGAGTTATGGGGCCACCAATTCCCTCACAGATACGCAGTATTTT,CAWSYGATNSLTDTQYF
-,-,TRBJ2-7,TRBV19,TGTGCCAGTAGTATAGCGGGGAGCGAGCAGTACTTC,CASSIAGSEQYF